The subject of this entry is one T cell receptor beta chain. The entry originates in a study of T cells in tumors after PD-1 blockade. Germline-derived CDR1 and CDR2 are MNHEY and SVGEGT. J was trimmed by 3 bases and V by 5 bases; bases with no gene match: 6. The CDR3 is 14 amino acids. Profiled with immunoSEQ multiplex PCR; TCRdb holds only in-frame clones, not every one. The profile covers approximately 60,000 clones, with about 74% appearing a single time and approximately 4.5% taken by the ten largest. V and J are TRBV6-2 or TRBV6-3 and TRBJ2-5; 7 bases are a match to TRBD2. The TCR originated in a human donor with basal cell carcinoma. Sequencing was performed on PBMCs, taken after anti-PD-1 treatment. The CDR3 region has the DNA TGTGCCAGCAGTACCTGGGGGGGGGAAGAGACCCAGTACTTC. As protein: CASSTWGGEETQYF.